The 2 T cell receptor beta chains listed next were all sequenced from one sample in a study of shared T cell receptors in the human thymus. Repertoires were generated with immunoSEQ multiplex PCR, while TCRdb's copy carries only in-frame clones and drops some. The sample lists about 660,000 clones, around 89% occurring once. This sample was also put to use in a study of human thymus T cells.

Sequenced sample: thymocytes. The receptors come from a boy under two years old with a congenital heart defect.

This sequence joins TRBV4-1 and TRBJ2-1, with 8 positions matching TRBD2. The germline CDR1 and CDR2 sequences are MGHRA and YSYEKL. J gave up 9 bases and V 1 base, and 14 bases lay outside the gene matches. This CDR3 is 17 amino acids long. In DNA, the CDR3 is TGCGCCAGCAGCCAAGCCGTACTAGCGGCCCATCCTGGTGAGCAGTTCTTC. Translating gives CASSQAVLAAHPGEQFF.

J is TRBJ2-1 and V is TRBV5-1, with D possibly matching TRBD2 (5 bases). V was pared by 0 bases and J by 8 bases, with 12 bases between. The CDR3 is 14 amino acids. CDR1 SGHRS and CDR2 YFSETQ come from the germline V gene. The CDR3: CASSLGWESHEQFF. CDR3 DNA: TGCGCCAGCAGCTTGGGGTGGGAGTCGCATGAGCAGTTCTTC.